The 8 T cell receptor beta chains below come from one sample, sequenced in a study of regulatory and conventional T cells in RAG deficiency. TCRdb's copy holds only in-frame clones and misses some; the assay was immunoSEQ multiplex PCR. Among 7,000 to 9,500 clones listed, around 95% were seen once. Conventional CD4+ T cells were sorted from blood as CD25-low CD127-high cells. Sample: CD4+ effector T cells sorted from blood. These receptors all stem from a human donor with RAG deficiency presenting as severe combined immunodeficiency.

V is TRBV11-3 and J is TRBJ1-1, with a possible D match to TRBD1 (6 bases). Trimming took off 5 bases at V and 0 bases at J, with 7 bases between the two ends. CDR1 is SGHNT, CDR2 YENEEA, per germline. The CDR3 consists of 13 residues. CDR3 sequence (DNA): TGTGCCAGCAGCAGACAGGTGAACACTGAAGCTTTCTTT. Amino acid sequence: CASSRQVNTEAFF.

The chain employs TRBV7-2 and TRBJ2-5; tentative D call: TRBD1 (6 bases). Trimming stripped 1 base from V and 6 bases from J, with 9 bases between. Germline V gene sequence: CDR1 SGHTA, CDR2 FQGNSA. This CDR3 comprises 13 residues. CDR3 residues: CASSLDREKTQYF. The CDR3, as DNA: TGTGCCAGCAGCTTAGACAGGGAGAAGACCCAGTACTTC.

This chain links TRBV20-1 with TRBJ2-3, with D possibly matching TRBD2 (5 bases). CDR3 size: 11 residues. Looked up from germline, CDR1 is DFQATT and CDR2 is SNEGSKA (reference sequence). V lost 7 bases and J lost 5, with 10 bases in between. The CDR3 DNA sequence: TGCAGTGTCGAGGGCCAAGATACGCAGTATTTT. Residues: CSVEGQDTQYF.

The V gene is TRBV4-1, the J gene TRBJ2-3; either TRBD1 or TRBD2 may fit D (5 bases each). Germline V lookup: CDR1 MGHRA, CDR2 YSYEKL. The V end lost 2 bases, the J end lost 5 bases, and 14 bases lay between the germline ends. The CDR3 loop spans 15 amino acids. The CDR3 DNA reads as TGCGCCAGCAGCCAACAGCCGGGACGGAAAGATACGCAGTATTTT. It translates to CASSQQPGRKDTQYF.

The gene calls are TRBV5-1 and TRBJ2-3; TRBD1 matches 8 bases. The CDR3 runs 15 residues. The J segment lost 2 bases and the V segment lost 1 base, leaving 3 bases of the junction unmatched. Per the germline V gene, CDR1 is SGHRS and CDR2 is YFSETQ. The CDR3 protein is CASSLSGGNTDTQYF. The CDR3 bases are TGCGCCAGCAGCTTGTCAGGGGGCAACACAGATACGCAGTATTTT.

The CDR3 coding sequence is TGTGCCAGCAGTTACACAGGAGTGAACACTGAAGCTTTCTTT. Its protein product is CASSYTGVNTEAFF. This sequence joins TRBV6-5 and TRBJ1-1; the D gene is possibly TRBD1 (5 bases). The CDR3 is made up of 14 amino acids. Trimming shortened V by 2 bases and J by 0 bases, and 7 bases separated the two germline ends. CDR1 is MNHEY, CDR2 SVGAGI, per germline.

The chain's CDR3 is CSATGGEQYF. In nucleotides, the CDR3 is TGCAGTGCTACAGGGGGAGAGCAGTACTTC. The genes are TRBV20-1 and TRBJ2-7; the match to TRBD1 covers 7 bases. From germline, CDR1 is DFQATT and CDR2 SNEGSKA (reference sequence). This CDR3 region has 10 residues. V lost 4 bases and J lost 7; bases outside the gene matches: 1.

The CDR3 region is CSVRGLAGGETQYF. The CDR3 DNA follows: TGCAGCGTCAGGGGACTAGCGGGGGGAGAGACCCAGTACTTC. The V gene is TRBV29-1, the J gene TRBJ2-5, with 15 positions matching TRBD2. The CDR3 consists of 14 residues. The germline CDR1 and CDR2 sequences are SQVTM and ANQGSEA. V gave up 6 bases and J gave up 4 bases; unmatched junction bases: 3.